These T cell receptor beta chains were read from a single sample in a study of blood T cell repertoires in COVID-19. Sequencing was performed with immunoSEQ multiplex PCR; in TCRdb, only in-frame clones are kept and a portion is missing. The sample contains 200,000 or so clones, over 70% of which appear only once. Material for sequencing was peripheral blood. These receptors all come from a man aged 60 to 75 with active or convalescent COVID-19. The CDR3 runs from the conserved cysteine through the conserved F or W. D genes are given only for firm matches. Rows may omit the clone size; those that give it use once, few, many or a size class.

TRBJ2-3	.	TRBD2	TRBV5-4	CASSREGLAPTSSTDTQYF	TGTGCCAGCAGCCGGGAGGGACTAGCGCCGACCTCTAGCACAGATACGCAGTATTTT
TRBJ2-5	.	.	TRBV11-2	CASSGHSRFRQETQYF	TGTGCCAGCAGCGGACACTCTAGGTTTAGGCAAGAGACCCAGTACTTC
TRBJ1-2	.	.	TRBV6-6	CASSYSDKNYGYTF	TGTGCCAGCAGTTACTCGGACAAAAACTATGGCTACACCTTC
TRBJ2-2	.	TRBD1	TRBV7-2	CASSSRQGYTGELFF	TGTGCCAGCAGCTCTAGACAGGGTTACACCGGGGAGCTGTTTTTT
TRBJ2-5	.	.	TRBV3-1/TRBV3-2	CASSRERELQETQYF	TGTGCCAGCAGCCGCGAGAGGGAACTCCAAGAGACCCAGTACTTC
TRBJ2-7	.	.	TRBV3-1/TRBV3-2	CASSPRTVSYEQYF	TGTGCCAGCAGCCCACGGACAGTCTCCTACGAGCAGTACTTC
TRBJ1-6	.	TRBD1	TRBV3-1/TRBV3-2	CASSQVGQGNSPLHF	TGTGCCAGCAGCCAAGTGGGACAGGGGAATTCACCCCTCCACTTT
TRBJ1-6	.	.	TRBV10-2	CASSESANSPLHF	TGCGCCAGCAGTGAGTCAGCAAATTCACCCCTCCACTTT
TRBJ1-1	.	.	TRBV6-6	CASSYSQQNTEAFF	TGTGCCAGCAGCTACTCACAGCAGAACACTGAAGCTTTCTTT
TRBJ1-2	.	TRBD1	TRBV14	CASSPGTGNGYTF	TGTGCCAGCAGCCCCGGGACAGGGAATGGCTACACCTTC
TRBJ2-2	.	.	TRBV7-2	CASSLEDITGELFF	TGTGCCAGCAGCTTAGAGGACATTACCGGGGAGCTGTTTTTT
TRBJ2-5	.	.	TRBV2	CASSEARGTQYF	TGTGCCAGCAGTGAAGCTCGAGGGACCCAGTACTTC
TRBJ2-3	few	TRBD1	TRBV19	CASSRQGSWVRTDTQYF	TGTGCCAGTAGTAGACAGGGTAGCTGGGTCCGCACAGATACGCAGTATTTT
TRBJ2-1	.	.	TRBV7-9	CASRPLNEQFF	TGTGCCAGCAGGCCACTTAATGAGCAGTTCTTC
TRBJ1-5	.	.	TRBV10-3	CAISGGLDQPQHF	TGTGCCATCAGTGGCGGGTTAGATCAGCCCCAGCATTTT
TRBJ1-1	.	.	TRBV10-3	CAISEPNGAGTEAFF	TGTGCCATCAGTGAGCCTAACGGTGCTGGCACTGAAGCTTTCTTT
TRBJ1-1	.	.	TRBV2	CASSGWGGSAEAFF	TGTGCCAGCAGTGGGTGGGGGGGGAGTGCTGAAGCTTTCTTT
TRBJ1-1	.	.	TRBV5-1	CASSLPRETEAFF	TGCGCCAGCAGCTTGCCCAGGGAAACTGAAGCTTTCTTT
TRBJ1-3	.	.	TRBV6-6	CASSSTVSSGNTIYF	TGTGCCAGCAGTTCCACCGTGAGCTCTGGAAACACCATATATTTT